These T cell receptor beta chains were read from a single sample in a study of memory CD4+ T cells and cytomegalovirus serostatus. Using immunoSEQ multiplex PCR, the repertoire was profiled, and TCRdb retains in-frame clones only, with some absent. The sample holds roughly 45,000 clones, roughly 80% seen once. Sequencing was done on a sample of memory CD4+ T cells from blood. Receptors originate from an adult in good health and CMV-seronegative. Both conserved end residues are part of each CDR3. The D gene is left open where the match is weak. Clone size is shown for a subset of rows, as once, few, many or a class of expanded clone.

clone_size: .
v_call: TRBV9
j_call: TRBJ2-5
d_call: .
cdr3_nt: TGTGCCAGCAGCGTAGATAGCGAGGAGACCCAGTACTTC
cdr3_aa: CASSVDSEETQYF

clone_size: .
v_call: TRBV7-8
j_call: TRBJ2-6
d_call: .
cdr3_nt: TGTGCCAGCAGCTTGAATCGGGACTCCAACTCTGGGGCCAACGTCCTGACTTTC
cdr3_aa: CASSLNRDSNSGANVLTF

clone_size: .
v_call: TRBV15
j_call: TRBJ2-5
d_call: TRBD1
cdr3_nt: TGTGCCACCAGCAGAGATTCCATCGCGGTCCCGGGACAGGGGAGTAAGACCCAGTACTTC
cdr3_aa: CATSRDSIAVPGQGSKTQYF

clone_size: .
v_call: TRBV6-1
j_call: TRBJ2-7
d_call: TRBD2
cdr3_nt: TGTGCCAGCAGGGGTAGCGGGGGAGGAATCTACGAGCAGTACTTC
cdr3_aa: CASRGSGGGIYEQYF

clone_size: .
v_call: TRBV7-2
j_call: TRBJ2-3
d_call: TRBD2
cdr3_nt: TGTGCCAGCAGCTTAGCCGGTACTAGCGGCCCAGATACGCAGTATTTT
cdr3_aa: CASSLAGTSGPDTQYF

clone_size: .
v_call: TRBV2
j_call: TRBJ2-7
d_call: TRBD2
cdr3_nt: TGTGCCAGCAGGAAAGCGGGGGCTAACTACGAGCAGTACTTC
cdr3_aa: CASRKAGANYEQYF

clone_size: .
v_call: TRBV7-2
j_call: TRBJ1-2
d_call: .
cdr3_nt: TGTGCCAGCAGCCCACAAAGGGGGTCGCGGGGTGGCTACACCTTC
cdr3_aa: CASSPQRGSRGGYTF

clone_size: .
v_call: TRBV6-1
j_call: TRBJ1-2
d_call: .
cdr3_nt: TGTGCCAGCAGCCTTGGCAGGGGCCGGTATGGCTACACCTTC
cdr3_aa: CASSLGRGRYGYTF

clone_size: .
v_call: TRBV2
j_call: TRBJ1-1
d_call: .
cdr3_nt: TGTGCCAGCAGTGATGGACCTGTTAGAGCTTTCTTT
cdr3_aa: CASSDGPVRAFF

clone_size: .
v_call: TRBV5-1
j_call: TRBJ2-1
d_call: TRBD2
cdr3_nt: TGCGCCAGCAGCCCTGGGCGGGGGGATTACAATGAGCAGTTCTTC
cdr3_aa: CASSPGRGDYNEQFF

clone_size: .
v_call: TRBV5-4
j_call: TRBJ1-6
d_call: .
cdr3_nt: TGTGCCAGCAGCTTGGCAGGCCTGAGCTCCTATAATTCACCCCTCCACTTT
cdr3_aa: CASSLAGLSSYNSPLHF

clone_size: .
v_call: TRBV7-2
j_call: TRBJ1-4
d_call: .
cdr3_nt: TGTGCCAGCAGCTCGCAGGGTTGGGCTAATGAAAAACTGTTTTTT
cdr3_aa: CASSSQGWANEKLFF

clone_size: few
v_call: TRBV7-2
j_call: TRBJ1-1
d_call: .
cdr3_nt: TGTGCCAGCAGCTTATATGGGAACACTGAAGCTTTCTTT
cdr3_aa: CASSLYGNTEAFF

clone_size: once
v_call: TRBV7-9
j_call: TRBJ2-3
d_call: .
cdr3_nt: TGTGCCAGCAGCTTAGTAGTGGACACAGATACGCAGTATTTT
cdr3_aa: CASSLVVDTDTQYF

clone_size: .
v_call: TRBV6-5
j_call: TRBJ2-1
d_call: .
cdr3_nt: TGTGCCAGCTCACCCAGGGGCGGGTCCTACAATGAGCAGTTCTTC
cdr3_aa: CASSPRGGSYNEQFF

clone_size: .
v_call: TRBV5-6
j_call: TRBJ1-6
d_call: .
cdr3_nt: TGTGCCAGCAGCTTGGCAGGGAATTCACCCCTCCACTTT
cdr3_aa: CASSLAGNSPLHF

clone_size: .
v_call: TRBV2
j_call: TRBJ2-3
d_call: .
cdr3_nt: TGTGCCAGCCAACTAGTCGAAGATACGCAGTATTTT
cdr3_aa: CASQLVEDTQYF

clone_size: .
v_call: TRBV6-5
j_call: TRBJ1-1
d_call: TRBD1
cdr3_nt: TGTGCCAGCAGTTACTCAACCGGGACAGGTAACACTGAAGCTTTCTTT
cdr3_aa: CASSYSTGTGNTEAFF

clone_size: .
v_call: TRBV11-3
j_call: TRBJ1-2
d_call: .
cdr3_nt: TGTGCCAGCAGCTTAGTAGGCGGGTATGGCTACACCTTC
cdr3_aa: CASSLVGGYGYTF

clone_size: once
v_call: TRBV5-1
j_call: TRBJ2-7
d_call: TRBD1
cdr3_nt: TGCGCCAGCAGCTTGGCCGGGACAGGTCGACGGCCCGAGCAGTACTTC
cdr3_aa: CASSLAGTGRRPEQYF

clone_size: .
v_call: TRBV30
j_call: TRBJ2-1
d_call: TRBD2
cdr3_nt: TGTGCCTGGAGTGTGCCCCTAGCGGGGGGCTACAATGAGCAGTTCTTC
cdr3_aa: CAWSVPLAGGYNEQFF

clone_size: .
v_call: TRBV11-2
j_call: TRBJ1-5
d_call: .
cdr3_nt: TGTGCCAGCAGCTTAGTTGGCAGGCAGCCCCAGCATTTT
cdr3_aa: CASSLVGRQPQHF

clone_size: .
v_call: TRBV18
j_call: TRBJ2-2
d_call: .
cdr3_nt: TGTGCCAGCTCCCCGCGGCCCACCGGGGAGCTGTTTTTT
cdr3_aa: CASSPRPTGELFF

clone_size: once
v_call: TRBV11-2
j_call: TRBJ2-1
d_call: TRBD2
cdr3_nt: TGTGCCAGCAGCTCCCAGCGGGGGGGCTTCGGAGCGGCGCAGTTCTTC
cdr3_aa: CASSSQRGGFGAAQFF

clone_size: .
v_call: TRBV28
j_call: TRBJ1-1
d_call: TRBD1
cdr3_nt: TGTGCCAGCAGTTTAGACAGGGGGTCCTTCTTT
cdr3_aa: CASSLDRGSFF

clone_size: .
v_call: TRBV10-2
j_call: TRBJ2-7
d_call: TRBD1
cdr3_nt: TGCGCCAGCCACGGACAGGGAAGGTCCTACGAGCAGTACTTC
cdr3_aa: CASHGQGRSYEQYF

clone_size: .
v_call: TRBV11-2
j_call: TRBJ1-3
d_call: .
cdr3_nt: TGTGCCAGCAGCCCCCAGGGACTAGGGGACACCATATATTTT
cdr3_aa: CASSPQGLGDTIYF

clone_size: .
v_call: TRBV9
j_call: TRBJ2-3
d_call: .
cdr3_nt: TGTGCCAGCAGCGCACAGGGTCCAGATACGCAGTATTTT
cdr3_aa: CASSAQGPDTQYF

clone_size: .
v_call: TRBV28
j_call: TRBJ1-5
d_call: .
cdr3_nt: TGTGCCAGCGCGTCCGGCAATCAGCCCCAGCATTTT
cdr3_aa: CASASGNQPQHF

clone_size: few
v_call: TRBV30
j_call: TRBJ1-4
d_call: TRBD1
cdr3_nt: TGTGCCTGGAGGAGACAGGGAAGGAATGAAAAACTGTTTTTT
cdr3_aa: CAWRRQGRNEKLFF

clone_size: .
v_call: TRBV11-2
j_call: TRBJ1-3
d_call: .
cdr3_nt: TGTGCCAGCAGCTTTACTCGGACCGGCAGGGCTGGAAACACCATATATTTT
cdr3_aa: CASSFTRTGRAGNTIYF

clone_size: once
v_call: TRBV19
j_call: TRBJ2-7
d_call: .
cdr3_nt: TGTGCCAGTAGTATAGACATGCGAACCTACGAGCAGTACTTC
cdr3_aa: CASSIDMRTYEQYF

clone_size: .
v_call: TRBV7-3
j_call: TRBJ1-2
d_call: .
cdr3_nt: TGTGCCAGCAGCTTGGGGCCGGGACACCTGATCGGCTTC
cdr3_aa: CASSLGPGHLIGF

clone_size: .
v_call: TRBV27
j_call: TRBJ1-2
d_call: TRBD1
cdr3_nt: TGTGCCAGCAGTTTAAGGGGGCGTGCCTATGGCTACACCTTC
cdr3_aa: CASSLRGRAYGYTF

clone_size: .
v_call: TRBV28
j_call: TRBJ1-2
d_call: .
cdr3_nt: TGTGCCAGCAGCCTCTCGACAGGCTCAAACTATGGCTACACCTTC
cdr3_aa: CASSLSTGSNYGYTF

clone_size: .
v_call: TRBV13
j_call: TRBJ2-7
d_call: TRBD2
cdr3_nt: TGTGCCAGCTCAGCTTTGGGACTAGCGGGGGGAAGCACCTACGAGCAGTACTTC
cdr3_aa: CASSALGLAGGSTYEQYF

clone_size: few
v_call: TRBV4-1
j_call: TRBJ1-4
d_call: TRBD1
cdr3_nt: TGCGCCAGCAGCCAAGATCTCCTCGGGACAGGGAATGAAAAACTGTTTTTT
cdr3_aa: CASSQDLLGTGNEKLFF

clone_size: .
v_call: TRBV2
j_call: TRBJ2-7
d_call: TRBD1
cdr3_nt: TGTGCCAGAGGGGGACAGGGCTACGAGCAGTACTTC
cdr3_aa: CARGGQGYEQYF

clone_size: .
v_call: TRBV5-1
j_call: TRBJ2-1
d_call: .
cdr3_nt: TGCGCCAGCAGCTTTGAGGACTACAATGAGCAGTTCTTC
cdr3_aa: CASSFEDYNEQFF

clone_size: .
v_call: TRBV9
j_call: TRBJ1-4
d_call: .
cdr3_nt: TGTGCCAGCAGCCAAGGACAAGTTAATGAAAAACTGTTTTTT
cdr3_aa: CASSQGQVNEKLFF

clone_size: .
v_call: TRBV28
j_call: TRBJ2-4
d_call: .
cdr3_nt: TGTGCCAGCAATCAAGTGGAGGCTATGGGTGGGAAAAACATTCAGTACTTC
cdr3_aa: CASNQVEAMGGKNIQYF

clone_size: .
v_call: TRBV7-2
j_call: TRBJ1-4
d_call: .
cdr3_nt: TGTGCCAGCAGCTTAGTTCGGGGGACATCGACAGAAAAACTGTTTTTT
cdr3_aa: CASSLVRGTSTEKLFF

clone_size: .
v_call: TRBV6-5
j_call: TRBJ1-1
d_call: .
cdr3_nt: TGTGCCAGCAGTTACTCCAGGGCCTCTGAAGCTTTCTTT
cdr3_aa: CASSYSRASEAFF

clone_size: .
v_call: TRBV6-6
j_call: TRBJ2-7
d_call: .
cdr3_nt: TGTGCCAGCAGTTACGGAGGGGGCAACGAGCAGTACTTC
cdr3_aa: CASSYGGGNEQYF

clone_size: .
v_call: TRBV19
j_call: TRBJ1-4
d_call: .
cdr3_nt: TGTGCCAGTAGTACCGGGACAACTAATGAAAAACTGTTTTTT
cdr3_aa: CASSTGTTNEKLFF

clone_size: .
v_call: TRBV7-2
j_call: TRBJ2-1
d_call: .
cdr3_nt: TGTGCCAGCAGCTTAGACAGATCCTACAATGAGCAGTTCTTC
cdr3_aa: CASSLDRSYNEQFF

clone_size: .
v_call: TRBV5-1
j_call: TRBJ1-1
d_call: .
cdr3_nt: TGCGCCAGCAGCTTACAGGGTGTGGGCACTGAAGCTTTCTTT
cdr3_aa: CASSLQGVGTEAFF

clone_size: .
v_call: TRBV4-1
j_call: TRBJ2-7
d_call: .
cdr3_nt: TGCGCCAGCAGCCAAGTGTTGGGGGGAACCCCCTACGAGCAGTACTTC
cdr3_aa: CASSQVLGGTPYEQYF